The rows below give T cell receptor beta chains drawn from one sample of a study of blood T cell repertoires in COVID-19. The repertoire was sequenced with immunoSEQ multiplex PCR; TCRdb's copy has only in-frame clones and lacks some. Among 200,000 to 250,000 clones listed, about 80% were seen once. The sequencing input was peripheral blood. These receptors came from a man younger than 45 who had recovered from COVID-19. Both conserved end residues are part of each CDR3. The D gene is left open where the match is weak. A clone size is listed for some rows: how often the clone was seen (once, few, many), or a class if it is expanded.

NA,TRBV5-4,NA,TRBJ1-2,TGTGCCAGCAGCCCCTCCTGGGGGCAACGGGGCTACACCTTC,CASSPSWGQRGYTF
once,TRBV10-3,TRBD1,TRBJ1-2,TGTGCCATCAGTGAAGATACAGGGGCCTTCTTACGGGGCTACACCTTC,CAISEDTGAFLRGYTF
NA,TRBV7-6,TRBD2,TRBJ2-5,TGTGCCAGCAGCTTAGGGGGACTAGCGGGGGCGAAAAAGACCCAGTACTTC,CASSLGGLAGAKKTQYF
NA,TRBV10-3,NA,TRBJ2-3,TGTGCCATCACCAACACAGATACGCAGTATTTT,CAITNTDTQYF
NA,TRBV19,NA,TRBJ2-3,TGTGCCACCCAGCGGCGGGTTAGCACAGATACGCAGTATTTT,CATQRRVSTDTQYF
NA,TRBV5-1,TRBD1,TRBJ2-7,TGCGCCAGCAGCCCACGGACAGGGGACTACGAGCAGTACTTC,CASSPRTGDYEQYF
NA,TRBV7-6,NA,TRBJ1-6,TGTGCCAGCAGCTCACCCGACAGGAATTCACCCCTCCACTTT,CASSSPDRNSPLHF
few,TRBV19,TRBD2,TRBJ2-3,TGTGCCAGTAGACTCCGGGGGGGAAGAGGCACAGATACGCAGTATTTT,CASRLRGGRGTDTQYF
NA,TRBV6-1,TRBD1,TRBJ2-1,TGTGCCAGCAGTGAACTACCGGGACAGGGCTACAATGAGCAGTTCTTC,CASSELPGQGYNEQFF
NA,TRBV3-1/TRBV3-2,NA,TRBJ1-3,TGTGCCAGCAGCCAAGGGCACTCTGGAAACACCATATATTTT,CASSQGHSGNTIYF
NA,TRBV11-3,NA,TRBJ2-2,TGTGCCAGCAGTCCCGGAGGGCCGAACACCGGGGAGCTGTTTTTT,CASSPGGPNTGELFF
NA,TRBV2,NA,TRBJ1-1,TGTGCCAGCAGTGTGTTGGGCATGAACACTGAAGCTTTCTTT,CASSVLGMNTEAFF
few,TRBV10-2,TRBD1,TRBJ2-7,TGCGCCAGCAGTCGAGGACAGGGGATGAGTGAGCAGTACTTC,CASSRGQGMSEQYF
NA,TRBV29-1,NA,TRBJ1-3,TGCAGCGTTGTTTCGGGGACTGGAAACACCATATATTTT,CSVVSGTGNTIYF
NA,TRBV2,TRBD2,TRBJ2-5,TGTGCCAGCAGTGAATCGCGGACTAGGTCCGGAGGACAAGAGACCCAGTACTTC,CASSESRTRSGGQETQYF
NA,TRBV5-6,NA,TRBJ2-3,TGTGCCAGCAGCTTGGGAGGGGGACCTAGGAGTCTCACAGATACGCAGTATTTT,CASSLGGGPRSLTDTQYF
once,TRBV2,TRBD1,TRBJ2-2,TGTGCCAGCAGGGTACAGGGGACGAACACCGGGGAGCTGTTTTTT,CASRVQGTNTGELFF
NA,TRBV20-1,NA,TRBJ1-5,TGCAGTGCTAGTTTGGTTTTAATTGATGGCACTAGCAATCAGCCCCAGCATTTT,CSASLVLIDGTSNQPQHF
NA,TRBV23-1,TRBD1,TRBJ1-2,TGCGCCAGCCTAAACAGGGGGCGGAATGGCTACACCTTC,CASLNRGRNGYTF
NA,TRBV2,NA,TRBJ2-3,TGTGCCAGCAGCGGCCCCGAGGGGGATGCAGATACGCAGTATTTT,CASSGPEGDADTQYF
NA,TRBV28,TRBD1,TRBJ1-1,TGTGCCAGCAGGAGGGAGGGACAGGGATCTACTTTCCACACTGAAGCTTTCTTT,CASRREGQGSTFHTEAFF
NA,TRBV5-8,NA,TRBJ2-3,TGTGCCACCGAGGAAAGGCTAGCATCTAGCACAGATACGCAGTATTTT,CATEERLASSTDTQYF
NA,TRBV7-2,NA,TRBJ1-5,TGTGCCAGCAGCCCTCAAACCGGGACTTTTAATCAGCCCCAGCATTTT,CASSPQTGTFNQPQHF